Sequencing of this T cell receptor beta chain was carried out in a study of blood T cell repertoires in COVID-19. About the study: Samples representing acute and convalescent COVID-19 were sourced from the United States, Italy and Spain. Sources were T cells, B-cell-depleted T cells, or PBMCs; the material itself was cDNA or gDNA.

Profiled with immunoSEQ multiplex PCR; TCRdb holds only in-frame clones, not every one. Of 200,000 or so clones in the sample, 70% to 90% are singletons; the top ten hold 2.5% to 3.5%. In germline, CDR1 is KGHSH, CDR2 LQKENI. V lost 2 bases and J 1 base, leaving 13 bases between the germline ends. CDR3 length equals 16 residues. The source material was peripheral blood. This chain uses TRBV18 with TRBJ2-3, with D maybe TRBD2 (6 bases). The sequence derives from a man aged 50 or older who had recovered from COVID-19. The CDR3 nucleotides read TGTGCCAGCTCACCATCCCTAGCGAGAGGCACAGATACGCAGTATTTT. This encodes CASSPSLARGTDTQYF.